This TCR beta chain was observed in a study of cytomegalovirus exposure and HLA in healthy donors. The CDR3 covers 15 residues. V lost 3 bases and J lost 0; bases outside the gene matches: 7. Germline assignment: CDR1 GTSNPN and CDR2 SVGIG (reference sequence). 60 Vbeta and 13 Jbeta primers were used in PCR. Using immunoSEQ multiplex PCR, the repertoire was profiled, and TCRdb retains in-frame clones only, with some absent. The data contain approximately 130,000 clones, 70% to 80% of them singletons. The clonotype was recovered from a woman between 50 and 59 years old in good health and CMV-seropositive. The material sequenced was PBMCs. V gene TRBV30 combines with J gene TRBJ2-5; 7 positions match TRBD1. This CDR3 reads CAWRFGTAYQETQYF. In DNA form, the CDR3 reads TGTGCCTGGAGGTTCGGGACAGCGTACCAAGAGACCCAGTACTTC.